Below, 14 T cell receptor beta chains from the same sample are listed, as sequenced in a study of CD8+ T cells in alopecia areata. Treatment in this sample: oral pan-JAK inhibitor, 5-10 mg twice daily. Once RNA had been extracted, it was reverse transcribed into cDNA to act as the sequencing template. Sequenced by immunoSEQ multiplex PCR; TCRdb stores in-frame clones only, minus some. The table includes 75,000 to 80,000 clones, approximately 72% detected once. Sequencing was performed on CD8+ T cells sorted from blood, taken at week 24, from a patient treated with tofacitinib. These receptors were taken from a human donor with alopecia areata.

This clone was seen more than once but under ten times. Different DNA sequences within this sample yield the same CDR3. This chain uses TRBV4-3 with TRBJ2-2; a weak D match, TRBD1 (6 bases). The CDR3 has 14 residues. V gave up 0 bases and J gave up 5 bases, with 7 bases separating them. Germline loops: CDR1 LGHNA, CDR2 YSLEER. CDR3 sequence (DNA): TGCGCCAGCAGCCAAGACAGGGGTACCGGGGAGCTGTTTTTT. This encodes CASSQDRGTGELFF.

V and J are TRBV4-3 and TRBJ1-1, with 10 bases that match TRBD1. Trimming took 4 bases from V and 0 from J; bases not matched to a gene: 2. Per germline, CDR1 LGHNA and CDR2 YSLEER. The CDR3 is 15 amino acids. The DNA of the CDR3 is TGCGCCAGCAGCCCGGGGACAGGGGTGAACACTGAAGCTTTCTTT. This sequence encodes CASSPGTGVNTEAFF.

The chain employs TRBV7-9 and TRBJ2-4; D unresolved. The germline V gene has CDR1 SEHNR and CDR2 FQNEAQ (reference sequence). Trimming took off 8 bases at V and 9 bases at J, with 5 bases between the two ends. CDR3 length: 9 residues. CDR3 in DNA: TGTGCCAGCCCCCGCATTCAGTACTTC. Protein: CASPRIQYF.

This clone came up a few times. The genes are TRBV10-3 and TRBJ2-1; D might be TRBD1 (5 bases). Germline loops: CDR1 ENHRY, CDR2 SYGVKD. CDR3 length: 14 residues. V was trimmed by 0 bases and J by 10 bases, leaving 13 bases between them. CDR3 sequence (DNA): TGTGCCATCAGTGAGTCCCAGGGCGTCGGGGAGCAGTTCTTC. Translated, it gives CAISESQGVGEQFF.

This clone was seen a few times. J is TRBJ2-3 and V is TRBV11-2; unclear D gene. The CDR3 length is 12 residues. V lost 3 bases and J lost 4, with 5 bases in between. CDR1 and CDR2 (germline): SGHAT, FQNNGV. The CDR3 protein is CASSLMPDTQYF. As DNA, the CDR3 is TGTGCCAGCAGCTTGATGCCAGATACGCAGTATTTT.

The chain carries TRBV7-9 and TRBJ2-1; 7 bases match TRBD1. V shed 4 bases, J shed 7 bases, and the junction held 1 base outside the gene matches. CDR3 length equals 12 residues. Germline V gives CDR1 SEHNR, CDR2 FQNEAQ (reference sequence). The DNA of the CDR3 is TGTGCCAGCAGCTGGGACAGAAATGAGCAGTTCTTC. This sequence encodes CASSWDRNEQFF.

This clone was counted ten times or more. This chain links TRBV4-3 with TRBJ2-5, with 11 bases that match TRBD2. CDR1 and CDR2 from the germline V gene are LGHNA and YSLEER. The CDR3 covers 17 residues. V lost 4 bases and J lost 1; bases outside the gene matches: 8. The CDR3 bases are TGCGCCAGCAGCCGTTACTTGACTAGCGGGGCCCAAGAGACCCAGTACTTC. Protein: CASSRYLTSGAQETQYF.

This chain links TRBV27 with TRBJ2-1; TRBD2 aligns across 7 bases. Trimming at V came to 5 bases and at J to 8 bases, leaving 3 bases not matched to a gene. The CDR3 extends over 12 amino acids. Germline CDR1 reads MNHEY; CDR2 reads SMNVEV (reference sequence). In DNA form, the CDR3 reads TGTGCCAGCAGTCTTACTAGCGATGAGCAGTTCTTC. Translating gives CASSLTSDEQFF.

This clone showed up just once. This rearrangement joins TRBV5-1 to TRBJ2-5, with D possibly called TRBD1 or TRBD2 (5 bases each). CDR1 is SGHRS and CDR2 is YFSETQ in the germline V gene. Trimming shortened V by 3 bases and J by 4 bases, and 13 bases separated the two germline ends. The CDR3 consists of 14 residues. CDR3 sequence reads: CASSYVLGTETQYF. The DNA for the CDR3 is TGCGCCAGCAGCTACGTACTTGGGACAGAGACCCAGTACTTC.

The V and J genes are TRBV30 and TRBJ2-7, with 11 bases that match TRBD2. This CDR3 has 16 residues. The germline V gene encodes CDR1 GTSNPN and CDR2 SVGIG (reference sequence). With V trimmed by 0 bases and J by 2 bases, 6 bases remained unmatched. The CDR3 bases are TGTGCCTGGAGTGTACTAGCGGGAGCGCGACCCTACGAGCAGTACTTC. Protein: CAWSVLAGARPYEQYF.

The rearrangement links TRBV7-8 to TRBJ2-5; possibly TRBD2 for D (5 bases). There are 14 residues in the CDR3. V was clipped by 5 bases and J by 1 base, with 11 bases between them. Germline CDR1 is SGHVS and CDR2 is FQNEAQ. The CDR3 nucleotides are TGTGCCAGCAGCGTCAACAGCGGCCAAGAGACCCAGTACTTC. Residues: CASSVNSGQETQYF.

This clone was found a few times. The chain employs TRBV30 and TRBJ2-7; perhaps TRBD1 as D (6 bases). V lost 5 bases, J lost 6 bases, and 17 bases lay in between. CDR1 is GTSNPN, CDR2 SVGIG, per germline (reference sequence). This CDR3 has 13 residues. CDR3: CAWEGQRTFEQYF. The CDR3 DNA reads as TGTGCCTGGGAAGGACAGCGGACCTTCGAGCAGTACTTC.

The rearrangement links TRBV4-3 to TRBJ1-1; the D gene is possibly TRBD1 (6 bases). V was clipped by 1 base and J by 2 bases, with 17 bases between them. Germline V gives CDR1 LGHNA, CDR2 YSLEER. The CDR3 is 17 residues long. The CDR3 nucleotides read TGCGCCAGCAGCCAAGGACGCAGGGGCGAGTTTAACACTGAAGCTTTCTTT. It encodes CASSQGRRGEFNTEAFF.

The chain has TRBV7-6 and TRBJ2-5, with TRBD2 matching over 7 bases. The V and J ends lost 1 base and 1 base, in that order; junction bases with no gene match: 3. CDR1 SGHVS and CDR2 FNYEAQ come from the germline V gene. CDR3 size: 15 residues. CDR3 nucleotides: TGTGCCAGCAGCTTAGGCGGGGGACCCCAAGAGACCCAGTACTTC. It specifies CASSLGGGPQETQYF.